This T cell receptor (beta chain) was sequenced in a study of T cell repertoires in cytomegalovirus infection. Study-wide context: CMV infection together with matching HLA type was indicated by public TCR beta signatures. Study-wide points: HLA-C-restricted TCR beta clonotypes specific for CMV led the ex vivo response.

TCRdb ran MiXCR on the reads and lists one entry per CDR3 protein. In the table there are some 310,000 distinct CDR3 sequences, 20% to 25% of which are singletons. About this clonotype itself: No antigen is known for it.

Germline assignment: CDR1 MNHEY and CDR2 SVGEGT. This CDR3 has 15 amino acids. Trimming cost V 5 bases and J 2 bases; bases outside gene matches: 5. The chain employs TRBV6-2 or TRBV6-3 and TRBJ2-7; 11 nucleotides match TRBD2. This sequence originates from a human donor in good health (CMV status not recorded). Some clones in this sample may be carry-over from other donors' samples. The starting material was cultured PBMCs, obtained from culture after CMV antigen stimulation. As DNA, the CDR3 is TGTGCCAGCAGTAACCCGGGACTAGCGGCCTACGAGCAGTACTTC. Protein sequence: CASSNPGLAAYEQYF.